This TCR beta chain was sequenced during a study of cytomegalovirus exposure and HLA in healthy donors. Across the whole study: Early released data had tens of millions of unique TCRs, all coming from HLA-typed donors. Study results and limitations: It was shown in a later analysis that HLA-associated TCR beta chains were more clonally expanded than other, equally common chains. Rarity characterized most TCR sequences, yet some public TCRs appeared in many donors.

Researchers ran the PCR with 60 Vbeta and 13 Jbeta primers. Assay: immunoSEQ multiplex PCR; the TCRdb copy retains only in-frame clones and omits some. The repertoire has over 200,000 clones, roughly 84% of them found once; the top ten carry around 1.4%. As for this clone: Its antigen is not identified.

The donors (healthy individuals) were bone marrow donors. V was trimmed by 5 bases and J by 7 bases, leaving 12 bases between them. Looked up from germline, CDR1 is MDHEN and CDR2 is SYDVKM. This CDR3 is 13 amino acids long. The sequencing sample was made of PBMCs. V usage is TRBV28 and J usage is TRBJ2-1; D gene unclear. The source of this sequence is a human donor in good health. The CDR3 is CASSTSVRNEQFF. Here the CDR3 DNA reads TGTGCCAGCAGTACCTCCGTCCGGAATGAGCAGTTCTTC.